Sequencing of this T cell receptor beta chain was carried out in a study of cytomegalovirus exposure and HLA in healthy donors. Study-level information: A previous analysis identified about 110 million unique TCR beta sequences derived from 180 million or so T cells. Early release data held tens of millions of unique TCRs from HLA-typed donors. Findings and limits, study-wide: Many donors carried some public TCRs, although rarity characterized most TCR sequences. With high specificity and sensitivity, the classifier reportedly diagnosed cytomegalovirus status.

The PCR was carried out with 60 Vbeta primers and 13 Jbeta primers. Assay: immunoSEQ multiplex PCR; the TCRdb copy retains only in-frame clones and omits some. The sample has some 150,000 clones; approximately 80% are singletons. V trimming: 6 bases; J trimming: 3 bases; junction bases outside the gene matches: 6. This CDR3 is 15 amino acids long. The germline CDR1 and CDR2 sequences are SNHLY and FYNNEI. On this clone itself: What it binds is not known.

Source material: PBMCs. The rearrangement uses TRBV2 and TRBJ1-5; 9 bases are shared with TRBD1. The clonotype originates from a man aged 35 to 55 in good health and CMV-seropositive. The CDR3 nucleotides are TGTGCCAGCAGCAGGGACAGGGTGGCCAATCAGCCCCAGCATTTT. Its protein is CASSRDRVANQPQHF.